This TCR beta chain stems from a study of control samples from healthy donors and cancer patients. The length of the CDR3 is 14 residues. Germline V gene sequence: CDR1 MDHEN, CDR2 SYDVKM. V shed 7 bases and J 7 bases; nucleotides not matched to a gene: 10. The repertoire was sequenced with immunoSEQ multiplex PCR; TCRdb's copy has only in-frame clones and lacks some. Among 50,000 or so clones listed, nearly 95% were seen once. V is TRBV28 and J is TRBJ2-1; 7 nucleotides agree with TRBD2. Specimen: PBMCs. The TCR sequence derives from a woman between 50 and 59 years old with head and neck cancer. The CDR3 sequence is CASNAGTTGNEQFF. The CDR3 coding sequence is TGTGCCAGCAACGCCGGGACTACTGGGAATGAGCAGTTCTTC.